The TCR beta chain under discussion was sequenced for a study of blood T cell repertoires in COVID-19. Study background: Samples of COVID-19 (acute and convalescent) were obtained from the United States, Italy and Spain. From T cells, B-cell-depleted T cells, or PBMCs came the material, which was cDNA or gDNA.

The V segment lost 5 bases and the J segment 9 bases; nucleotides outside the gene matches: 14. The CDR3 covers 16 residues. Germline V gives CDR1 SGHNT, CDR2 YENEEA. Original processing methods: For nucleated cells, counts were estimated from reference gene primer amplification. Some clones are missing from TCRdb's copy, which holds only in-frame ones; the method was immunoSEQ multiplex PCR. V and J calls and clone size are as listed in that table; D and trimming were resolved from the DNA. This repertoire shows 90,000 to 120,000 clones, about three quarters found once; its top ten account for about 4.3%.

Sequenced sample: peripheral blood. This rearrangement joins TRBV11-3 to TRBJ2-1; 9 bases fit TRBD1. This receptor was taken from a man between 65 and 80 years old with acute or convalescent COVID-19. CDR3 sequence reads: CASSRNMGQGMGEQFF. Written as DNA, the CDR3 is TGTGCCAGCAGCCGCAATATGGGACAGGGAATGGGTGAGCAGTTCTTC.